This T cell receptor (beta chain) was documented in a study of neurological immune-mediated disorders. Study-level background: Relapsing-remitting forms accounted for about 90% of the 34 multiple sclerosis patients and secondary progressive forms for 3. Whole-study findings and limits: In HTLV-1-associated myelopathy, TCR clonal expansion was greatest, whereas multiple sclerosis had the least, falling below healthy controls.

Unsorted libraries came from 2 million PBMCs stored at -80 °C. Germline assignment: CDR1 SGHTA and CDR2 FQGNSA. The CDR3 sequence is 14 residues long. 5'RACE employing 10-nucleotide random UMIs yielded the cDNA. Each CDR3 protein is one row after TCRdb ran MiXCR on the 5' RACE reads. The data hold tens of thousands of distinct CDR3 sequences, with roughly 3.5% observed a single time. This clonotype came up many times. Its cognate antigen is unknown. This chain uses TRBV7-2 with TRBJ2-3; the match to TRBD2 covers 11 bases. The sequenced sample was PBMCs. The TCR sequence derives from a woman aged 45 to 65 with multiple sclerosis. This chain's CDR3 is CVELLAGVTDTQYF. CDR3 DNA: TGTGTCGAGTTACTAGCGGGAGTCACAGATACGCAGTATTTT.